This entry lists 23 T cell receptor beta chains sequenced from one sample in a study of radiotherapy plus CTLA-4 blockade in lung cancer. Repertoires were generated with immunoSEQ multiplex PCR, while TCRdb's copy carries only in-frame clones and drops some. In the table there are 130,000 or so clones, approximately 90% of which are singletons. The sample in question was peripheral blood, obtained from a patient treated with radiotherapy plus ipilimumab. The receptors here all came from a human donor with non-small cell lung cancer that progressed on radiotherapy plus ipilimumab.

The chain has TRBV4-1 and TRBJ1-1; no clear D gene. The CDR3 spans 15 residues. The germline gives CDR1 MGHRA, CDR2 YSYEKL. V was cut by 1 base and J by 4 bases, with 13 bases left in between. CDR3 in amino acids: CASSQVGTASTEAFF. The DNA of the CDR3 is TGCGCCAGCAGCCAAGTTGGTACGGCATCCACTGAAGCTTTCTTT.

The chain combines TRBV12-5 with TRBJ2-1; D gene unclear. The germline CDR1 and CDR2 sequences are LGHNT and FRNRAP. The ends were cut back, 2 bases at V and 4 bases at J, with 3 bases in the middle. The CDR3 spans 12 residues. The CDR3 DNA reads TGTGCTAGTGGTTTGCTGTACAATGAGCAGTTCTTC. This sequence encodes CASGLLYNEQFF.

The chain links TRBV7-2 to TRBJ1-5; D gene uncertain. The CDR3 contains 18 residues. The V gene lost 4 bases and the J gene lost 0 bases, with 19 bases spanning the gap. The V gene's germline CDR1 is SGHTA and CDR2 FQGNSA. The CDR3 coding sequence is TGTGCCAGCAGCTCAGAGACCTTCGCCGATTATAGCAATCAGCCCCAGCATTTT. Amino acid sequence: CASSSETFADYSNQPQHF.

The gene calls are TRBV6-1 and TRBJ1-2; D is ambiguous. Germline V gives CDR1 MNHNS, CDR2 SASEGT. CDR3 size: 10 residues. With 4 bases removed from V and 9 bases from J, the gap between germline ends came to 6 bases. In DNA, the CDR3 is TGTGCCAGCAGTGTGGGTAGCTACACCTTC. Protein product: CASSVGSYTF.

This clone was observed many times. The chain combines TRBV7-6 with TRBJ1-1; no definite D call. The V end was cut by 2 bases, the J end by 3 bases, with 7 bases between. This CDR3 is 13 amino acids long. Germline CDR1 SGHVS, CDR2 FNYEAQ. The CDR3 DNA follows: TGTGCCAGCAGCTTATCTGGGGACACTGAAGCTTTCTTT. It yields the protein CASSLSGDTEAFF.

The rearrangement uses TRBV9 and TRBJ2-7; maybe TRBD1 (6 bases). CDR3 length: 13 amino acids. The V gene lost 5 bases and the J gene lost 5 bases, with 14 bases spanning the gap. Germline loops: CDR1 SGDLS, CDR2 YYNGEE. This CDR3 reads CASSPGVVDEQYF. The DNA for the CDR3 is TGTGCCAGCAGTCCAGGGGTGGTAGACGAGCAGTACTTC.

V usage is TRBV19 and J usage is TRBJ2-1; 10 bases line up with TRBD2. Losses at the gene ends were 6 bases for V and 14 bases for J; bases not matched to a gene: 19. The length of the CDR3 is 16 residues. Germline CDR1 is LNHDA and CDR2 is SQIVND (reference sequence). The CDR3 nucleotides read TGTGCCAGTAGCACCTCTACTAGCGGGATTGCGGGTTGGGAGTTCTTC. The encoded protein is CASSTSTSGIAGWEFF.

The V and J genes are TRBV28 and TRBJ2-1; TRBD2 agrees at 8 bases. The V gene end was trimmed by 7 bases and the J gene end by 0 bases; junction bases not matched to a gene: 8. CDR3 length equals 16 residues. Germline V gene data show CDR1 as MDHEN and CDR2 as SYDVKM. CDR3 protein: CASISSGSISYNEQFF. The CDR3 region has the DNA TGTGCCAGCATTTCTAGCGGGTCGATCTCCTACAATGAGCAGTTCTTC.

The V call is TRBV27, the J call TRBJ1-5, with D possibly TRBD1 on 6 matching bases. Germline V lookup: CDR1 MNHEY, CDR2 SMNVEV (reference sequence). The length of the CDR3 is 15 residues. Trimming removed 4 bases from V and 2 bases from J, with 12 bases in between. CDR3 nucleotides: TGTGCCAGCAGTTCTCAGGGGATAGGCAATCAGCCCCAGCATTTT. Amino acids: CASSSQGIGNQPQHF.

J is TRBJ2-4 and V is TRBV27; D is unclear. This CDR3 is 13 amino acids long. Germline CDR1 reads MNHEY; CDR2 reads SMNVEV (reference sequence). Trimming removed 4 bases from V and 3 bases from J, with 7 bases in between. The CDR3 DNA reads as TGTGCCAGCAGTTCCACGGGCAAAAACATTCAGTACTTC. Amino acid sequence: CASSSTGKNIQYF.

This chain connects TRBV30 to TRBJ2-1; perhaps TRBD2 as D (6 bases). Germline assignment: CDR1 GTSNPN and CDR2 SVGIG (reference sequence). V was shortened by 8 bases and J by 7 bases, with 21 bases between the two germline ends. There are 14 residues in the CDR3. The CDR3: CAATPPGSLNEQFF. The CDR3 DNA reads as TGTGCCGCCACCCCCCCCGGGAGTCTTAATGAGCAGTTCTTC.

The J gene is TRBJ2-5, the V gene TRBV4-2; 13 nucleotides match TRBD2. Germline V gene data show CDR1 as LGHNA and CDR2 as YNFKEQ. Unmatched junction bases numbered 10, after V lost 8 bases and J lost 4 bases. This CDR3 comprises 16 residues. The CDR3 coding sequence is TGTGCCAGCGGACACACTAGCGGGAGGGCCGGAGAGACCCAGTACTTC. It is translated as CASGHTSGRAGETQYF.

The chain couples TRBV10-3 to TRBJ2-1; D is perhaps TRBD2 (6 bases). The CDR3 is 14 amino acids. The V end was cut by 2 bases, the J end by 6 bases, with 11 bases between. Looked up from germline, CDR1 is ENHRY and CDR2 is SYGVKD. The CDR3 DNA follows: TGTGCCATCAGTGAGGACGTGGGACTCAATGAGCAGTTCTTC. The encoded protein is CAISEDVGLNEQFF.

The chain employs TRBV6-5 and TRBJ1-2, with 7 bases aligning to TRBD1. V trimming: 5 bases; J trimming: 6 bases; junction bases outside the gene matches: 3. The CDR3 extends over 12 amino acids. Germline V gene lookup returns CDR1 MNHEY and CDR2 SVGAGI. CDR3 in amino acids: CASSKQGNGYTF. Written as DNA, the CDR3 is TGTGCCAGCAGTAAACAGGGGAATGGCTACACCTTC.

The chain couples TRBV19 to TRBJ1-2; 10 bases agree with TRBD1. The trim removed 6 bases at V and 7 bases at J, leaving 14 bases unmatched. Germline assignment: CDR1 LNHDA and CDR2 SQIVND (reference sequence). CDR3 length: 16 residues. CDR3 nucleotides: TGTGCCAGTAGCCCCGGGACAGGGGTCCTCTATGCTGGCTACACCTTC. The encoded protein is CASSPGTGVLYAGYTF.

This clone was detected only a few times. Other DNA variants within this sample encode the same CDR3. The chain is built from TRBV30 and TRBJ1-1; TRBD1 is a possible D gene (6 bases). Germline-derived CDR1 and CDR2 are GTSNPN and SVGIG (reference sequence). The CDR3 contains 14 residues. Trimming left V 3 bases short and J 0 bases short, with 11 bases between. CDR3 sequence reads: CAWRPGHMNTEAFF. The CDR3 DNA is TGTGCCTGGAGGCCGGGACATATGAACACTGAAGCTTTCTTT.

This chain links TRBV7-8 with TRBJ1-1, with D unclear. Trimming removed 7 bases from V and 6 bases from J, with 15 bases in between. This CDR3 region has 13 residues. Germline V gene lookup returns CDR1 SGHVS and CDR2 FQNEAQ. The CDR3 loop is CASTPGRFAEAFF. In DNA, the CDR3 is TGTGCCAGCACCCCCGGACGGTTCGCTGAAGCTTTCTTT.

The chain employs TRBV5-1 and TRBJ2-5; 7 bases map to TRBD1. In germline, CDR1 is SGHRS, CDR2 YFSETQ. Trimming at V came to 4 bases and at J to 4 bases, leaving 4 bases not matched to a gene. The CDR3 loop spans 13 amino acids. The CDR3: CASSLTGAETQYF. The CDR3 nucleotides are TGCGCCAGCAGCCTTACAGGGGCAGAGACCCAGTACTTC.

Regarding this clone: Other DNA sequences in this sample translate to the same CDR3. The CDR3 is CASSLGGSNQPQHF. CDR3 in DNA: TGCGCCAGCAGCTTGGGTGGCAGTAATCAGCCCCAGCATTTT. The rearrangement links TRBV5-1 to TRBJ1-5, with no clear D. Per the germline V gene, CDR1 is SGHRS and CDR2 is YFSETQ. This CDR3 region has 14 residues. The ends were cut back, 0 bases at V and 4 bases at J, with 8 bases in the middle.

The chain joins TRBV30 to TRBJ1-2; 9 nucleotides agree with TRBD1. The V gene's germline CDR1 is GTSNPN and CDR2 SVGIG (reference sequence). After removal of 3 bases from V and 4 bases from J, the junction contained 3 bases not matched to a gene. The CDR3 covers 13 residues. The DNA for the CDR3 is TGTGCCTGGAGGGGACAGGGCGGCTATGGCTACACCTTC. This gives the protein CAWRGQGGYGYTF.

This sequence joins TRBV5-1 and TRBJ2-1, with TRBD2 matching over 8 bases. V was pared by 0 bases and J by 6 bases, with 5 bases of the junction left unmatched. CDR1 is SGHRS, CDR2 YFSETQ, per germline. The length of the CDR3 is 15 residues. The CDR3 nucleotides are TGCGCCAGCAGCTTGGGGACTAGCTTCATCAATGAGCAGTTCTTC. Amino acid sequence: CASSLGTSFINEQFF.

About this clone itself: In the same sample, other DNA sequences code for this CDR3. V usage is TRBV30 and J usage is TRBJ2-7; D remains unclear. This CDR3 contains 12 residues. Germline V gene data show CDR1 as GTSNPN and CDR2 as SVGIG (reference sequence). Trimming pared 1 base from V and 10 bases from J, leaving 14 bases between. The chain's CDR3 is CAWSGGGREQYF. The CDR3 DNA is TGTGCCTGGAGTGGGGGTGGGCGAGAACAGTACTTC.

The V and J genes are TRBV6-6 and TRBJ2-1; D not resolved. This CDR3 has 13 amino acids. The germline gives CDR1 MNHNY, CDR2 SVGAGI (reference sequence). V was clipped by 6 bases and J by 7 bases, with 13 bases between them. DNA of the CDR3: TGTGCCAGCAGATCCGAGTCGGTGAATGAGCAGTTCTTC. This translates into CASRSESVNEQFF.